Below are 13 T cell receptor beta chains sequenced from a single sample in a study of blood T cells in healthy people across ages. Using a J-beta primer mix together with a sample-barcoded 5' primer, a second PCR was run for roughly 6 to 12 cycles. TCRdb re-called the 5' RACE reads with MiXCR, one entry per CDR3 protein. The data show over 950,000 distinct CDR3 sequences, 51% seen once. What was sequenced was blood. These receptor sequences come from a woman in her fifties or sixties in good health.

This clonotype was counted a few times. The gene calls are TRBV20-1 and TRBJ2-7; 14 positions match TRBD2. The J call may be wrong; the DNA end is better matched by TRBJ2-5. This CDR3 spans 14 amino acids. Looked up from germline, CDR1 is DFQATT and CDR2 is SNEGSKA (reference sequence). CDR3 bases: TGCAGTGCAGGGACTAGCGGGAGTGGGGAGACCCAGTACTTC. The encoded protein is CSAGTSGSGETQYF.

This sequence joins TRBV20-1 and TRBJ2-7; D may correspond to TRBD1 or TRBD2 (5 bases each). Germline CDR1 DFQATT, CDR2 SNEGSKA (reference sequence). The CDR3 runs to 12 residues. Trimming left V 6 bases short and J 2 bases short, with 11 bases between. CDR3 amino acids: CSARDGPYEQYF. As DNA, the CDR3 is TGCAGTGCCCGGGACGGACCCTACGAGCAGTACTTC.

This chain connects TRBV9 to TRBJ2-7, with 10 bases lining up with TRBD2. CDR1 and CDR2 (germline): SGDLS, YYNGEE. The CDR3 extends over 16 amino acids. The V and J ends lost 10 bases and 2 bases, in that order; junction bases with no gene match: 15. The CDR3 DNA sequence: TGTGCCGGCTATAAGGATAGAGCGGGAGGGACCTACGAGCAGTACTTC. Its translation is CAGYKDRAGGTYEQYF.

V and J are TRBV20-1 and TRBJ2-7; D not certain. Between the trimmed V and J ends, which lost 6 bases and 3 bases, there was a span of 9 bases. The CDR3 is 11 residues long. Germline loops: CDR1 DFQATT, CDR2 SNEGSKA (reference sequence). CDR3 in amino acids: CSALRFYEQYF. DNA for the CDR3: TGCAGTGCCCTCAGGTTCTACGAGCAGTACTTC.

The chain is built from TRBV7-9 and TRBJ1-1; 7 bases are shared with TRBD1. Germline assignment: CDR1 SEHNR and CDR2 FQNEAQ (reference sequence). The CDR3 is 15 residues long. With V trimmed by 5 bases and J by 0 bases, 6 bases remained unmatched. The CDR3 spells CASSPTTGLNTEAFF. Written as DNA, the CDR3 is TGTGCCAGCAGCCCGACGACAGGGTTGAACACTGAAGCTTTCTTT. The full variable domain, rest sourced from reference TRBV7-9 and TRBJ1-1, is DTGVSQNPRHKITKRGQNVTFRCDPISEHNRLYWYRQTLGQGPEFLTYFQNEAQLEKSRLLSDRFSAERPKGSFSTLEIQRTEQGDSAMYLCASSPTTGLNTEAFFGQGTRLTVV.

There are a few counts of this clonotype. V gene TRBV20-1 combines with J gene TRBJ2-7, with D possibly TRBD1 on 5 matching bases. CDR3 length equals 13 residues. Germline CDR1 and CDR2: DFQATT and SNEGSKA (reference sequence). Trimming pared 2 bases from V and 4 bases from J, leaving 12 bases between. CDR3 residues: CSARRGANYEQYF. In DNA form, the CDR3 reads TGCAGTGCTAGAAGGGGTGCGAATTACGAGCAGTACTTC.

Ten or more counts support this clonotype. The genes are TRBV20-1 and TRBJ1-2; TRBD1 matches 7 bases. Germline CDR1 is DFQATT and CDR2 is SNEGSKA (reference sequence). The V segment lost 7 bases and the J segment 2 bases; nucleotides outside the gene matches: 10. This CDR3 spans 14 amino acids. The CDR3 here is CSVLRGQRNYGYTF. CDR3 in DNA: TGCAGTGTGTTGAGGGGACAGAGAAACTATGGCTACACCTTC.

This chain joins TRBV7-9 and TRBJ1-4; D unclear. Germline V lookup: CDR1 SEHNR, CDR2 FQNEAQ (reference sequence). Trimming took 3 bases from V and 6 from J, leaving 17 bases between them. The CDR3 length is 16 residues. In DNA form, the CDR3 reads TGTGCCAGCAGCTTGGACGCCAGCCCGGGAGATGAAAAACTGTTTTTT. Translation gives CASSLDASPGDEKLFF.

In this sample, this clonotype turned up a few times. The chain joins TRBV7-7 to TRBJ2-3; no clear D. Germline CDR1 and CDR2: SSHAT and FNYEAQ (reference sequence). The CDR3 extends over 15 amino acids. The V and J ends lost 1 base and 2 bases respectively, with 10 bases between them. In nucleotides, the CDR3 is TGTGCCAGCAGCTTAGTCGGCGGAGACACAGATACGCAGTATTTT. Translating it yields CASSLVGGDTDTQYF. Variable domain in full (rest from reference TRBV7-7 and TRBJ2-3): GAGVSQSPRYKVTKRGQDVTLRCDPISSHATLYWYQQALGQGPEFLTYFNYEAQPDKSGLPSDRFSAERPEGSISTLTIQRTEQRDSAMYRCASSLVGGDTDTQYFGPGTRLTVL.

This chain uses TRBV20-1 with TRBJ2-7, with TRBD2 identical over 8 bases. The CDR3 sequence is 14 residues long. CDR1 and CDR2 from the germline V gene are DFQATT and SNEGSKA (reference sequence). J lost 3 bases, V lost 5 bases, and 9 bases had no gene match. As DNA, the CDR3 is TGCAGTGCTCCACGAGGGCGGGAGGACTACGAGCAGTACTTC. It yields the protein CSAPRGREDYEQYF.

V and J are TRBV6-2 or TRBV6-3 and TRBJ1-6, with a weak D call TRBD1 (5 bases). Per germline, CDR1 MNHEY and CDR2 SVGEGT. The CDR3 is 14 residues long. V was pared by 5 bases and J by 7 bases, with 12 bases between. The CDR3 DNA reads as TGTGCCAGCAGTCGTCAGGGACCCAATTCACCCCTCCACTTT. This codes for CASSRQGPNSPLHF.

The chain combines TRBV3-1 with TRBJ1-6; D gene ambiguous. The CDR3 has 13 residues. Per germline, CDR1 LGHDT and CDR2 YNNKEL (reference sequence). With 3 bases removed from V and 8 bases from J, the gap between germline ends came to 8 bases. The CDR3 DNA follows: TGTGCCAGCAGCCAGTTCCAGGATTCACCCCTCCACTTT. This codes for CASSQFQDSPLHF.

The V and J genes are TRBV7-2 and TRBJ2-3; a possible D gene is TRBD2 (6 bases). The CDR3 consists of 14 residues. V lost 4 bases and J 6 bases, leaving 14 bases between the germline ends. CDR1 and CDR2 from the germline V gene are SGHTA and FQGNSA. This CDR3 reads CASSWRDPGDTQYF. CDR3 nucleotide sequence: TGTGCCAGCAGCTGGAGGGACCCCGGGGATACGCAGTATTTT.